The 9 T cell receptor beta chains reported below all come from one sample, sequenced in a study of T cells in Graves' hyperthyroidism and ophthalmopathy (dated by TCRdb to about 2019). Libraries were prepared through multiplex PCR. Sequencing instrument: Illumina HiSeq 2000. Amplification of TCR beta CDR3 regions was carried out from RNA transcripts. For the first round of RT-PCR on the TCR CDR3, the HTBI primer set was used together with the Qiagen OneStep RT-PCR kit. In-frame beta chains were kept once TCRdb had trimmed the public reads at Q25 with fastp and called clones with MiXCR. Every entry covers one CDR3 protein and lists the most common genes and DNA from its rows. The sample table contains hundreds of thousands of distinct CDR3 sequences; only one count was recorded for approximately 13% of them. Under 7% of the sample comes from the top ten. The sequenced material came from blood. These receptors were taken from a woman in her 30s with Graves' hyperthyroidism that later progressed to Graves' ophthalmopathy.

The sample holds a few counts of this clonotype. CDR3 DNA sequence: TGCGCCAGCAGCCTGACAGGGCACCGGGAAGAGACCCAGTACTTC. It is translated as CASSLTGHREETQYF. The V call is TRBV4-1, the J call TRBJ2-5; 7 bases fit TRBD1. Germline CDR1 reads MGHRA; CDR2 reads YSYEKL. This CDR3 region has 15 residues. J lost 3 bases, V lost 4 bases, and 8 bases had no gene match.

This clonotype was observed many times. This rearrangement joins TRBV24-1 to TRBJ2-5, with D possibly matching TRBD2 (5 bases). Germline V gene data show CDR1 as KGHDR and CDR2 as SFDVKD. The CDR3 extends over 16 amino acids. The ends were cut back, 3 bases at V and 1 base at J, with 14 bases in the middle. The CDR3 bases are TGTGCCACCAGTGATGAGGGTTCCTCCTCCCAAGAGACCCAGTACTTC. Its translation is CATSDEGSSSQETQYF.

This rearrangement joins TRBV20-1 to TRBJ2-5, with a weak D call TRBD2 (6 bases). Germline CDR1 is DFQATT and CDR2 is SNEGSKA (reference sequence). The CDR3 is made up of 13 amino acids. V lost 3 bases, J lost 5 bases, and 13 bases lay in between. Here the CDR3 reads CSARKDRGETQYF. The CDR3 region has the DNA TGCAGTGCTAGGAAGGACCGGGGGGAGACCCAGTACTTC.

Many counts were recorded for this clonotype. DNA of the CDR3: TGTGCCAGCAGCCCCGGGACAGGGGGAAGAGAGACCCAGTACTTC. Translation gives CASSPGTGGRETQYF. V and J are TRBV11-2 and TRBJ2-5; 11 nucleotides line up with TRBD1. Germline values: CDR1 SGHAT, CDR2 FQNNGV. Trimming removed 5 bases from V and 4 bases from J; junction bases left unmatched: 6. The CDR3 length is 15 residues. Combining the CDR3 with reference TRBV11-2 and TRBJ2-5 gives the whole variable domain EAGVAQSPRYKIIEKRQSVAFWCNPISGHATLYWYQQILGQGPKLLIQFQNNGVVDDSQLPKDRFSAERLKGVDSTLKIQPAKLEDSAVYLCASSPGTGGRETQYFGPGTRLLVL.

Many counts were recorded for this clonotype. The V gene is TRBV29-1, the J gene TRBJ2-5, with D maybe TRBD1 (5 bases). The CDR3 has 13 residues. Trimming left V 3 bases short and J 6 bases short, with 14 bases between. Looked up from germline, CDR1 is SQVTM and CDR2 is ANQGSEA. The CDR3 sequence: CSVDVAGQKTQYF. The CDR3 coding sequence is TGCAGCGTTGACGTAGCAGGGCAAAAGACCCAGTACTTC.

This clonotype was recorded a few times. J is TRBJ2-5 and V is TRBV20-1; tentatively, D is TRBD2 (6 bases). The V end was cut by 6 bases, the J end by 1 base, with 9 bases between. The CDR3 length is 12 residues. CDR1 is DFQATT, CDR2 SNEGSKA, per germline (reference sequence). The CDR3 reads CSARRAQETQYF. The CDR3 DNA follows: TGCAGTGCCAGGAGGGCCCAAGAGACCCAGTACTTC.

This clonotype was seen many times. This chain links TRBV7-8 with TRBJ2-7; D gene ambiguous. Trimming took 2 bases from V and 2 from J, leaving 10 bases between them. The CDR3 loop spans 14 amino acids. Germline values: CDR1 SGHVS, CDR2 FQNEAQ. The CDR3 loop reads CASSLHPATYEQYF. As DNA, the CDR3 is TGTGCCAGCAGCTTACATCCCGCCACCTACGAGCAGTACTTC.

V is TRBV28 and J is TRBJ2-7; D remains ambiguous. Between the trimmed V and J ends, which lost 5 bases and 2 bases, there was a span of 10 bases. Germline V gene sequence: CDR1 MDHEN, CDR2 SYDVKM. This CDR3 has 13 residues. The CDR3 region has the DNA TGTGCCAGCAGTCCACCTTTCCCCTACGAGCAGTACTTC. Translating it yields CASSPPFPYEQYF.

In this sample, this clonotype turned up many times. The chain recombines TRBV2 with TRBJ1-6, with TRBD1 identical over 7 bases. Germline V gives CDR1 SNHLY, CDR2 FYNNEI. Trimming removed 3 bases from V and 6 bases from J; junction bases left unmatched: 5. This CDR3 is built from 15 residues. The CDR3 coding sequence is TGTGCCAGCAGTGACAGGACAGGTGGTAATTCACCCCTCCACTTT. Translated: CASSDRTGGNSPLHF.